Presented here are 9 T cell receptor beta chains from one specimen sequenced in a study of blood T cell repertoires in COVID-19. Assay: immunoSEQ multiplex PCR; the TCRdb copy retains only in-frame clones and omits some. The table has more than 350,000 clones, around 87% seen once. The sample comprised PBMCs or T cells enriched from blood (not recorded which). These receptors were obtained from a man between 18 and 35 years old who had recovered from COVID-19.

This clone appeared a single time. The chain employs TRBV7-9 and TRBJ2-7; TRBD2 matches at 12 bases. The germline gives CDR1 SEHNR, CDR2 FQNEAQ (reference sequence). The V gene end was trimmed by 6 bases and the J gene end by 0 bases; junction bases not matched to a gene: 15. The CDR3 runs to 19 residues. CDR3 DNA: TGTGCCAGCAGGGACGGACTAGCGGGAACAGGAAGATACTCCTACGAGCAGTACTTC. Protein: CASRDGLAGTGRYSYEQYF.

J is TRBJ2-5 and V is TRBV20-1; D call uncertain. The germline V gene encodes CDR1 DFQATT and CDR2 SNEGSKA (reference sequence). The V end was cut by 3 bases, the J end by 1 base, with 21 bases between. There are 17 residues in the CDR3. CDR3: CSASPRLAESIQETQYF. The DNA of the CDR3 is TGCAGTGCTAGTCCCCGATTAGCTGAAAGTATCCAAGAGACCCAGTACTTC.

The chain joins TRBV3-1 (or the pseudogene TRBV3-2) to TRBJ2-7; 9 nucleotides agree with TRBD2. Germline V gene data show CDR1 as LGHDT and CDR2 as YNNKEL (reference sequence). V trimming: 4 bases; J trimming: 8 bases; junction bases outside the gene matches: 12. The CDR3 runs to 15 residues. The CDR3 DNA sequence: TGTGCCAGCAGCCCGGGGAGCGGGGGGTCCATCAAGCAGTACTTC. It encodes CASSPGSGGSIKQYF.

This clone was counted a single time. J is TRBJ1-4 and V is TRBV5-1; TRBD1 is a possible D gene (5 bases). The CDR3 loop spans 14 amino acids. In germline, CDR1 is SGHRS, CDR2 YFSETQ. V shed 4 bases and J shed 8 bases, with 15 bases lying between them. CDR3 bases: TGCGCCAGCAGCCACGGGACTGGGAACGAAAAACTGTTTTTT. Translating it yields CASSHGTGNEKLFF.

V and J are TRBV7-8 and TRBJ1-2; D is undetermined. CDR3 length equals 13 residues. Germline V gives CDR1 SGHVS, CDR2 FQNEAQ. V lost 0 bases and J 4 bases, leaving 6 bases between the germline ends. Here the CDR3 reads CASSLAGSYGYTF. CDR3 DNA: TGTGCCAGCAGCTTAGCGGGGAGCTATGGCTACACCTTC.

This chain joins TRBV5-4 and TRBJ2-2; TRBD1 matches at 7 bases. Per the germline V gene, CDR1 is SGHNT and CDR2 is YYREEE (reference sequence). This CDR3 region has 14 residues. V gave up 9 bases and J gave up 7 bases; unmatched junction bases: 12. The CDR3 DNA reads TGTGCCAACTCACGAGGGGGCGGTAACGGGGAGCTGTTTTTT. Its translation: CANSRGGGNGELFF. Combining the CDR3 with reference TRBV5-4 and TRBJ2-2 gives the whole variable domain ETGVTQSPTHLIKTRGQQVTLRCSSQSGHNTVSWYQQALGQGPQFIFQYYREEENGRGNFPPRFSGLQFPNYSSELNVNALELDDSALYLCANSRGGGNGELFFGEGSRLTVL.

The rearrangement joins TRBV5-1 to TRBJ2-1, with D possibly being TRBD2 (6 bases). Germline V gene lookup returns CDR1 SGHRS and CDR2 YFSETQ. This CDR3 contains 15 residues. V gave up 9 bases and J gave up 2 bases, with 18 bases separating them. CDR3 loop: CATKLDGGTYNEQFF. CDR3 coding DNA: TGCGCCACCAAGTTGGATGGAGGGACCTACAATGAGCAGTTCTTC. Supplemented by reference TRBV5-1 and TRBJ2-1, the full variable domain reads KAGVTQTPRYLIKTRGQQVTLSCSPISGHRSVSWYQQTPGQGLQFLFEYFSETQRNKGNFPGRFSGRQFSNSRSEMNVSTLELGDSALYLCATKLDGGTYNEQFFGPGTRLTVL.

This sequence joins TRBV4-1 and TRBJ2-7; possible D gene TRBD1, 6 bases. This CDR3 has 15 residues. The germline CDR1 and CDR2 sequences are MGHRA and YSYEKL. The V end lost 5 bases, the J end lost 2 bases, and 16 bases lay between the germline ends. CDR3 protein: CASSFRRSGAYEQYF. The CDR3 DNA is TGCGCCAGCAGCTTTCGTCGTTCAGGGGCCTACGAGCAGTACTTC.

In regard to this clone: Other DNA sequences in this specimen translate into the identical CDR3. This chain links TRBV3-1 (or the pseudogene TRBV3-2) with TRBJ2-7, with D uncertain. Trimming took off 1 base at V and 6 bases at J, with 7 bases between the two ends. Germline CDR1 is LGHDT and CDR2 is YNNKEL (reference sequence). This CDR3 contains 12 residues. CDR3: CASSQGPGEQYF. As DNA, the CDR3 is TGTGCCAGCAGCCAAGGCCCGGGCGAGCAGTACTTC.